A selection of T cell receptor beta chains follows, all from one sample in a study of Siglec-9 on CD8 T cells in melanoma. TCRdb's copy holds only in-frame clones and misses some; the assay was immunoSEQ multiplex PCR. The sample includes tens of thousands of clones, about 80% of them seen just once. The specimen sequenced was Siglec-9- CD8+ T cells sorted from blood. Every receptor here comes from a human donor in good health. CDR3s include the opening cysteine and the closing phenylalanine or tryptophan. The D gene is left open where the match is weak. Size values are once, few and many counts, or a class for expanded clones, and some rows have none.

>TRBV7-9|TRBJ2-5|.|TRBD1
CASSPRQGGETQYF
TGTGCCAGCAGCCCCCGACAGGGGGGGGAGACCCAGTACTTC
>TRBV10-3|TRBJ2-1|.|.
CAISESRGGYNEQFF
TGTGCCATCAGTGAAAGCAGGGGAGGGTACAATGAGCAGTTCTTC
>TRBV30|TRBJ2-7|.|.
CAWGLVSYEQYF
TGTGCCTGGGGACTCGTCTCCTACGAGCAGTACTTC
>TRBV7-6|TRBJ2-2|.|TRBD1
CASSPDRVTGELFF
TGTGCCAGCAGCCCTGACAGGGTGACCGGGGAGCTGTTTTTT
>TRBV6-1|TRBJ1-2|once|.
CASSEWGGYGRPYGYTF
TGTGCCAGCAGTGAATGGGGAGGTTACGGGCGACCTTATGGCTACACCTTC
>TRBV27|TRBJ1-6|.|TRBD1
CATTNQFGTGNSPLHF
TGTGCCACCACGAACCAATTCGGGACAGGGAATTCACCCCTCCACTTT
>TRBV7-8|TRBJ2-5|once|.
CASSWTVGMGETQYF
TGTGCCAGCAGCTGGACCGTGGGGATGGGGGAGACCCAGTACTTC
>TRBV6-5|TRBJ1-1|.|.
CASVGKTAGAFF
TGTGCCAGCGTGGGGAAGACAGCAGGGGCTTTCTTT
>TRBV11-2|TRBJ1-1|.|TRBD1
CASSAHRGLNTEAFF
TGTGCCAGCAGCGCCCACAGGGGGTTGAACACTGAAGCTTTCTTT
>TRBV5-4|TRBJ2-3|once|.
CASSLAVDLGTDTQYF
TGTGCCAGCAGCTTGGCTGTTGATCTGGGCACAGATACGCAGTATTTT
>TRBV29-1|TRBJ2-1|.|.
CSVPSSLKPYNEQFF
TGCAGCGTCCCCTCTAGCCTCAAGCCCTACAATGAGCAGTTCTTC
>TRBV9|TRBJ2-3|.|.
CASSVVGGTDTQYF
TGTGCCAGCAGCGTAGTGGGGGGTACAGATACGCAGTATTTT
>TRBV4-1|TRBJ2-3|.|TRBD2
CASSQEAGSGRADTQYF
TGCGCCAGCAGCCAAGAGGCAGGTAGCGGGAGGGCAGATACGCAGTATTTT
>TRBV6-5|TRBJ1-1|.|.
CASSFFSGYADEAFF
TGTGCCAGCAGTTTTTTCTCTGGGTACGCCGATGAAGCTTTCTTT
>TRBV5-1|TRBJ2-7|.|.
CASSLVGIYEQYF
TGCGCCAGCAGCTTGGTGGGGATCTACGAGCAGTACTTC
>TRBV7-9|TRBJ2-2|few|TRBD1
CASRPGTGEELFF
TGTGCCAGCAGACCCGGGACAGGGGAGGAGCTGTTTTTT
>TRBV10-2|TRBJ2-7|.|TRBD1
CAAGGQGAGYEQYF
TGCGCCGCAGGGGGGCAGGGGGCGGGCTACGAGCAGTACTTC
>TRBV5-4|TRBJ2-7|.|TRBD2
CASSSPSGGLNEQYF
TGTGCCAGCAGCTCCCCTAGCGGGGGTCTTAACGAGCAGTACTTC
>TRBV7-2|TRBJ2-1|once|.
CASSLGIYEQFF
TGTGCCAGCAGCTTGGGAATCTATGAGCAGTTCTTC
>TRBV7-9|TRBJ2-2|once|.
CANLPDRNTGELFF
TGTGCCAACCTTCCGGACAGGAACACCGGGGAGCTGTTTTTT
>TRBV4-1|TRBJ1-1|.|.
CASSQGHTEAFF
TGCGCCAGCAGCCAAGGACACACTGAAGCTTTCTTT